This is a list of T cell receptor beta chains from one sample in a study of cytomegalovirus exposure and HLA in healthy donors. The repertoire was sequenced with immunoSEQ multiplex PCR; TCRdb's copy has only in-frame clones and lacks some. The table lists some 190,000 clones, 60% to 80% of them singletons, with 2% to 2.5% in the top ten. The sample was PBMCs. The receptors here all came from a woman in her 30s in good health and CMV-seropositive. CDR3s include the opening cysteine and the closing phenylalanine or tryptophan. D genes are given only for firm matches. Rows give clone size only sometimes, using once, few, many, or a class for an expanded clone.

CDR3aa: CASSLGGGQAEVAFF; CDR3nt: TGTGCCAGCAGCTTAGGGGGGGGACAGGCGGAGGTAGCTTTCTTT; j_gene: TRBJ1-1; d_gene: TRBD1; abundance: NA; v_gene: TRBV13
CDR3aa: CATTGTSDAGELFF; CDR3nt: TGTGCCACCACCGGGACTAGCGATGCCGGGGAGCTGTTTTTT; j_gene: TRBJ2-2; d_gene: TRBD2; abundance: NA; v_gene: TRBV10-3
CDR3aa: CASISGNSYEQYF; CDR3nt: TGTGCCAGCATCTCCGGGAACTCCTACGAGCAGTACTTC; j_gene: TRBJ2-7; d_gene: NA; abundance: NA; v_gene: TRBV7-9
CDR3aa: CASSTTRAGGTEAFF; CDR3nt: TGTGCCAGCAGTACAACCAGGGCCGGGGGCACTGAAGCTTTCTTT; j_gene: TRBJ1-1; d_gene: NA; abundance: few; v_gene: TRBV6-6
CDR3aa: CATGGWGNTIYF; CDR3nt: TGTGCCACTGGAGGTTGGGGAAACACCATATATTTT; j_gene: TRBJ1-3; d_gene: NA; abundance: few; v_gene: TRBV28
CDR3aa: CASSYSLLGISVFF; CDR3nt: TGTGCCAGCAGTTACTCGTTACTCGGGATCTCCGTGTTTTTT; j_gene: TRBJ1-4; d_gene: NA; abundance: NA; v_gene: TRBV6-6
CDR3aa: CAWRGDRAKKTEAFF; CDR3nt: TGTGCCTGGAGGGGGGACAGGGCCAAAAAAACTGAAGCTTTCTTT; j_gene: TRBJ1-1; d_gene: TRBD1; abundance: few; v_gene: TRBV30
CDR3aa: CASSLGQGAGQPQHF; CDR3nt: TGCGCCAGCAGCTTGGGTCAGGGCGCCGGTCAGCCCCAGCATTTT; j_gene: TRBJ1-5; d_gene: NA; abundance: NA; v_gene: TRBV5-1
CDR3aa: CASSQRGGVQFF; CDR3nt: TGTGCCAGCAGCCAACGCGGAGGCGTGCAGTTCTTC; j_gene: TRBJ2-1; d_gene: NA; abundance: NA; v_gene: TRBV6-5
CDR3aa: CASRMTGAVGELFF; CDR3nt: TGTGCCAGCAGGATGACAGGGGCGGTCGGGGAGCTGTTTTTT; j_gene: TRBJ2-2; d_gene: TRBD1; abundance: NA; v_gene: TRBV2
CDR3aa: CASSPDGVRQETQYF; CDR3nt: TGTGCCAGCAGCCCCGACGGGGTTCGCCAAGAGACCCAGTACTTC; j_gene: TRBJ2-5; d_gene: NA; abundance: once; v_gene: TRBV7-2
CDR3aa: CASSYSGTGDQPQHF; CDR3nt: TGTGCCAGCAGTTACTCCGGGACAGGGGATCAGCCCCAGCATTTT; j_gene: TRBJ1-5; d_gene: TRBD1; abundance: NA; v_gene: TRBV6-5
CDR3aa: CASTPGTGTRGYTF; CDR3nt: TGTGCCAGCACCCCCGGGACAGGGACTCGTGGCTACACCTTC; j_gene: TRBJ1-2; d_gene: TRBD1; abundance: few; v_gene: TRBV11-2
CDR3aa: CASRSRRHGYGYTF; CDR3nt: TGTGCCTCGCGGAGTAGGCGGCACGGCTATGGCTACACCTTC; j_gene: TRBJ1-2; d_gene: NA; abundance: NA; v_gene: TRBV6-1
CDR3aa: CASSLVPGDRDYEQYF; CDR3nt: TGTGCCAGCAGCTTAGTTCCTGGTGACAGGGACTACGAGCAGTACTTC; j_gene: TRBJ2-7; d_gene: TRBD1; abundance: NA; v_gene: TRBV7-9
CDR3aa: CASSLGQPTYEQYF; CDR3nt: TGTGCCAGCAGCTTGGGACAGCCCACCTACGAGCAGTACTTC; j_gene: TRBJ2-7; d_gene: NA; abundance: NA; v_gene: TRBV5-4
CDR3aa: CASRKTSGATYEQYF; CDR3nt: TGTGCCAGCAGAAAGACTAGCGGGGCAACCTACGAGCAGTACTTC; j_gene: TRBJ2-7; d_gene: TRBD2; abundance: NA; v_gene: TRBV6-1
CDR3aa: CASRSPRSEQYF; CDR3nt: TGCGCCAGCAGATCCCCTAGAAGCGAGCAGTACTTC; j_gene: TRBJ2-7; d_gene: NA; abundance: few; v_gene: TRBV10-1
CDR3aa: CASSSPGARVYNEQFF; CDR3nt: TGTGCCAGCAGTTCCCCGGGAGCGAGAGTCTACAATGAGCAGTTCTTC; j_gene: TRBJ2-1; d_gene: NA; abundance: NA; v_gene: TRBV28
CDR3aa: CASSLSGHYTEAFF; CDR3nt: TGTGCCAGCAGTCTTAGTGGACATTACACTGAAGCTTTCTTT; j_gene: TRBJ1-1; d_gene: NA; abundance: few; v_gene: TRBV28
CDR3aa: CAWSPGSGDYNEQFF; CDR3nt: TGTGCCTGGAGTCCTGGAAGCGGGGACTACAATGAGCAGTTCTTC; j_gene: TRBJ2-1; d_gene: TRBD2; abundance: NA; v_gene: TRBV30
CDR3aa: CASSRQGASKAFF; CDR3nt: TGTGCCAGCAGTCGACAGGGGGCGTCCAAAGCTTTCTTT; j_gene: TRBJ1-1; d_gene: TRBD1; abundance: NA; v_gene: TRBV28
CDR3aa: CASSLEARGNTIYF; CDR3nt: TGTGCCAGCAGTTTAGAGGCGCGCGGAAACACCATATATTTT; j_gene: TRBJ1-3; d_gene: NA; abundance: NA; v_gene: TRBV27
CDR3aa: CASSHGQGWNPSTDTQYF; CDR3nt: TGCGCCAGCAGTCACGGGCAGGGGTGGAATCCTAGCACAGATACGCAGTATTTT; j_gene: TRBJ2-3; d_gene: NA; abundance: few; v_gene: TRBV23-1
CDR3aa: CASSLGLAGGSYNEQFF; CDR3nt: TGTGCCAGCAGCCTAGGACTAGCGGGAGGTTCCTACAATGAGCAGTTCTTC; j_gene: TRBJ2-1; d_gene: TRBD2; abundance: NA; v_gene: TRBV5-4
CDR3aa: CASSPRGKTEAFF; CDR3nt: TGTGCCAGCAGCCCTCGGGGAAAGACTGAAGCTTTCTTT; j_gene: TRBJ1-1; d_gene: NA; abundance: few; v_gene: TRBV7-2